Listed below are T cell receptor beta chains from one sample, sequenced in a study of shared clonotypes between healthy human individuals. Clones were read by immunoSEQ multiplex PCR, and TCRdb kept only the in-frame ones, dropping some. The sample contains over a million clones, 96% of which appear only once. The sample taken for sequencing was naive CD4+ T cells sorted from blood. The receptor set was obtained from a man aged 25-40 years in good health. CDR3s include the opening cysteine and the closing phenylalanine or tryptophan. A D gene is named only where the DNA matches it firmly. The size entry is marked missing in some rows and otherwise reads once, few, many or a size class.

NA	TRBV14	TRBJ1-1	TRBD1	TGTGCCAGCAGCGGAGGACAGGGGTTCGGCACTGAAGCTTTCTTT	CASSGGQGFGTEAFF
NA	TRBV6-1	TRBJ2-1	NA	TGTGCCAGCAGTGAACGACTGGGACCCTACAATGAGCAGTTCTTC	CASSERLGPYNEQFF
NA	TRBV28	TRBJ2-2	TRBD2	TGTGCCAGCAGGGGAAGGCCTAGCGGCTTAGATTTCGGGGAGCTGTTTTTT	CASRGRPSGLDFGELFF
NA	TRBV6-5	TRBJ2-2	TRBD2	TGTGCCTGGGAGGGCCCACTGTTCACCGGGGAGCTGTTTTTT	CAWEGPLFTGELFF
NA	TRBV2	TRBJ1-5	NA	TGTGCCAGCAGTGACAGGGGCAAACAGCCCCAGCATTTT	CASSDRGKQPQHF
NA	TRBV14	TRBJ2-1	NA	TGTGCCAGCAGCCAAGATGTGGGTAGCGCTGAGCAGTTCTTC	CASSQDVGSAEQFF
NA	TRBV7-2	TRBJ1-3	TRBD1	TGTGCCAGCAGCTACTCAGGGGGGTCTGGAAACACCATATATTTT	CASSYSGGSGNTIYF
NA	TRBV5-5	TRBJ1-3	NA	TGTGCCAGCAGCACTCCTGAACAGGGTTACTCTGGAAACACCATATATTTT	CASSTPEQGYSGNTIYF
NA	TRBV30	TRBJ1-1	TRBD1	TGTGCCTGGAGTGTATCAGGACAGGTGAACACTGAAGCTTTCTTT	CAWSVSGQVNTEAFF
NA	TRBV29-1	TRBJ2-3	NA	TGCAGCGGGACCCCTAGCACAGATACGCAGTATTTT	CSGTPSTDTQYF
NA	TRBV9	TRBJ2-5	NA	TGTGCCAGCAGCGTAGTAGGGACTGAGACCCAGTACTTC	CASSVVGTETQYF
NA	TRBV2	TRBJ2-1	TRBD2	TGTGCCAGCAGACGGGAGGGAGGGGGTGAGCAGTTCTTC	CASRREGGGEQFF
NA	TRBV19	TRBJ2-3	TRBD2	TGTGCCAGTAGTGTCCGGGAGGGCGGAGATACGCAGTATTTT	CASSVREGGDTQYF
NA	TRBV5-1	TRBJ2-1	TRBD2	TGCGCCCCCCGAAGCCAGCGGGAGGCGAACAATGAGCAGTTCTTC	CAPRSQREANNEQFF
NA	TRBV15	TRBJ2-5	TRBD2	TGTGCCACCAGCAGAGAAAGGGGACTAGCGGGAGCCCAAGAGACCCAGTACTTC	CATSRERGLAGAQETQYF
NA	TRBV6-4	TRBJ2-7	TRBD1	TGTGCCAGCAGAGGAGGACAGGGGCCCCTCTACGAGCAGTACTTC	CASRGGQGPLYEQYF
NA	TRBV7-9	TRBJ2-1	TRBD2	TGTGCCAGCAGCTTACCCGGACTAGCGGGAGTCAATGAGCAGTTCTTC	CASSLPGLAGVNEQFF
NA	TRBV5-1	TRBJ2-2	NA	TGCGCCAGCAGTGGGCAGGGGTACACCGGGGAGCTGTTTTTT	CASSGQGYTGELFF
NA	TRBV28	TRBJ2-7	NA	TGTGCCAGCAGCTTCGGTAGTACCTACGAGCAGTACTTC	CASSFGSTYEQYF
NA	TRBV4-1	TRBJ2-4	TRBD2	TGCGCCAGCAGCCAAGTACTAGCGGGAGTGAACATTCAGTACTTC	CASSQVLAGVNIQYF
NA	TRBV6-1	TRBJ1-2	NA	TGTGCCAGCAGTGAAGTTGGGGGGGCGGGCTATGGCTACACCTTC	CASSEVGGAGYGYTF
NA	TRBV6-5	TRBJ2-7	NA	TGTGCCAGCAGTTACGGGAGGGGGCTGGGCGAGCAGTACTTC	CASSYGRGLGEQYF
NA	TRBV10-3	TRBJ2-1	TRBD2	TGTGCCATCACCGCCGGACTAGTGCGTCTTAATGAGCAGTTCTTC	CAITAGLVRLNEQFF
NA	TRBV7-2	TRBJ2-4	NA	TGTGCCAGCAGCTTAGCTGGGCTAGCCAAAAACATTCAGTACTTC	CASSLAGLAKNIQYF
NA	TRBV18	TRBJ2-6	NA	TGTGCCAGCTCTCCTCAGGGGCGCTTGTCTGGGGCCAACGTCCTGACTTTC	CASSPQGRLSGANVLTF
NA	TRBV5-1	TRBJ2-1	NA	TGCGCCAGCAGCTTGGCGGTTGAGCAGTTCTTC	CASSLAVEQFF
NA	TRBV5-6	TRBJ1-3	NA	TGTGCCAGCAGCTTAGTGGCAAGCTCTGGAAACACCATATATTTT	CASSLVASSGNTIYF
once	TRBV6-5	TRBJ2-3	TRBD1	TGTGCCAGCAGAAGACCGGGACAGAACACAGATACGCAGTATTTT	CASRRPGQNTDTQYF
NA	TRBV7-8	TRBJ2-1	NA	TGTGCCAGCAGCAGCCCCCCCGGACTACATTTCTTC	CASSSPPGLHFF
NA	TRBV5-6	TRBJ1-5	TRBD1	TGTGCCAGCAGCCCAATGGCCAGGGGGCCAGGGAGCAATCAGCCCCAGCATTTT	CASSPMARGPGSNQPQHF
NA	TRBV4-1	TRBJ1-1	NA	TGCGCCAGCAGCCATAATACTAGGACGGTGAACACTGAAGCTTTCTTT	CASSHNTRTVNTEAFF
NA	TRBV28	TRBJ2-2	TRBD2	TGTGCCAGCAGTCCCGGGGTAGCGGGGAACACCGGGGAGCTGTTTTTT	CASSPGVAGNTGELFF
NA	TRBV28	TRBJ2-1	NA	TGTGCCAGCAGTCCCTACAGGGTTCATGTTTATAATGAGCAGTTCTTC	CASSPYRVHVYNEQFF
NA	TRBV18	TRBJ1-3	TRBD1	TGTGCCAGCTCACCAACGACAGGGGGCAAGGCTGGAAACACCATATATTTT	CASSPTTGGKAGNTIYF
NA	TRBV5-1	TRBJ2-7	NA	TGCGCCAGCAGCTCAGATGGGCCGACCATGGAGCAGTACTTC	CASSSDGPTMEQYF
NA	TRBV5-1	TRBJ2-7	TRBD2	TGCGCCAGCAGCTTGGCCCTGGTAGCTAGCGGGAGCTACGAGCAGTACTTC	CASSLALVASGSYEQYF
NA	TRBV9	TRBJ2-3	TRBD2	TGTGCCAGCAGCGTAGCTCCCAGAGCGGGAGGTCTGTCAGATACGCAGTATTTT	CASSVAPRAGGLSDTQYF
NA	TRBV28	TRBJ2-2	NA	TGTGCCAGCAGTTTGGAAACGGGAGCCACCGGGGAGCTGTTTTTT	CASSLETGATGELFF
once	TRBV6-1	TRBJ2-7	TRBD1	TGTGCCAGCATCAAGGACCCGGGGACAGCCTACGAGCAGTACTTC	CASIKDPGTAYEQYF
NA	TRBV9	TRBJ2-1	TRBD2	TGTGCCAGCAGCGTCGCCCCACTAGCGGGAGCATGGAATGAGCAGTTCTTC	CASSVAPLAGAWNEQFF
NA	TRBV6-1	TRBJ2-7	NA	TGTGCTAGCAGTCTCTCGGGTCGAGACTACGAGCAGTACTTC	CASSLSGRDYEQYF
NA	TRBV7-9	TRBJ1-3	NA	TGTGCCACCCCCTCTGGAAACACCATATATTTT	CATPSGNTIYF
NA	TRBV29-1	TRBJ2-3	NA	TGCAGCGTTGAATCGGGAACAGATACGCAGTATTTT	CSVESGTDTQYF
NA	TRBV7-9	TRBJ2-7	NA	TGTGCCAGCAGCTTAGTCGGATCGGGGATGTACGAGCAGTACTTC	CASSLVGSGMYEQYF
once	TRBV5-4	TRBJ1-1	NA	TGTGCCAGCAGCTTACGGTCTCAGAACACTGAAGCTTTCTTT	CASSLRSQNTEAFF
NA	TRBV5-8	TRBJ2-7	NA	TGTGCCAGCAGCTTGGTTCTAGGGGGCTCCTACGAGCAGTACTTC	CASSLVLGGSYEQYF
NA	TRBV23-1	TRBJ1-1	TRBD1	TGCGCCAGCGGGGGGGCAGGGGGCGGCACTGAAGCTTTCTTT	CASGGAGGGTEAFF
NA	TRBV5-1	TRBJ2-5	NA	TGCGCCAGCAGCACTATCAGGGAAGAGACCCAGTACTTC	CASSTIREETQYF
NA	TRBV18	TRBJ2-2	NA	TGTGCCAGCTCACCGGGAACCAACACCGGGGAGCTGTTTTTT	CASSPGTNTGELFF
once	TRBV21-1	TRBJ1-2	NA	TGTGCCAGCAGCAAAGGAAAAGATGGCTACACCTTC	CASSKGKDGYTF
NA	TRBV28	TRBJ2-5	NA	TGTGCCACTCCGATGCTGGGTTCAAGGTGGGACCAAGAGACCCAGTACTTC	CATPMLGSRWDQETQYF
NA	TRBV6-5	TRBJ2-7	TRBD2	TGTGCCAGCAGTTTAGGCGGGAGCTTTAGAGACTACGAGCAGTACTTC	CASSLGGSFRDYEQYF
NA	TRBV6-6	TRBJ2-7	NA	TGTGCCAGCAGTAAGGACAGAGACTACGAGCAGTACTTC	CASSKDRDYEQYF
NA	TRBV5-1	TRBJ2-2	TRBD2	TGCGCCAGCAGCCAAACTAGCGGGAGAGACACCGGGGAGCTGTTTTTT	CASSQTSGRDTGELFF
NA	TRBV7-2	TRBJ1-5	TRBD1	TGTGCCAGCAGCTTAGGGACAGGGGTTCAGCCCCAGCATTTT	CASSLGTGVQPQHF
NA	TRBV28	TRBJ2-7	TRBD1	TGTGCCAGCAGTTTAAATCAGGGGGCTAAGTACTTC	CASSLNQGAKYF
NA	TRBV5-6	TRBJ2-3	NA	TGTGCCAGCAGCCGGCTCTTTAGCACAGATACGCAGTATTTT	CASSRLFSTDTQYF
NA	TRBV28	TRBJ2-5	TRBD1	TGTGCCAGCAGTTTGGGACAGGGCGCTCTGGGGACCCAGTACTTC	CASSLGQGALGTQYF
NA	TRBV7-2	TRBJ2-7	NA	TGTGCCAGCAGCTTAGACGGGGGCTACGAGCAGTACTTC	CASSLDGGYEQYF
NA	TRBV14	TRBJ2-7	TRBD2	TGTGCCAGCAGCCTGAATCCCGGGACGGTGACTAGCGGGAGTCTCGACGAGCAGTACTTC	CASSLNPGTVTSGSLDEQYF